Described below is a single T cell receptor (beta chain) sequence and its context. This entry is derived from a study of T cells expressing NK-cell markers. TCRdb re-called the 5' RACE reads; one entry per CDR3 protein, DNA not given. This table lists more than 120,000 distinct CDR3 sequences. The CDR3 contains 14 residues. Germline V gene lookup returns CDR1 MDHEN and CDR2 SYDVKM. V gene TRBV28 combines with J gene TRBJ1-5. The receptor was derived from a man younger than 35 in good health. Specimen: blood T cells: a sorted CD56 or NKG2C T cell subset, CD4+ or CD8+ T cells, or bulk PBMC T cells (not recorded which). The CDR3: CASSLEVSNQPQHF.